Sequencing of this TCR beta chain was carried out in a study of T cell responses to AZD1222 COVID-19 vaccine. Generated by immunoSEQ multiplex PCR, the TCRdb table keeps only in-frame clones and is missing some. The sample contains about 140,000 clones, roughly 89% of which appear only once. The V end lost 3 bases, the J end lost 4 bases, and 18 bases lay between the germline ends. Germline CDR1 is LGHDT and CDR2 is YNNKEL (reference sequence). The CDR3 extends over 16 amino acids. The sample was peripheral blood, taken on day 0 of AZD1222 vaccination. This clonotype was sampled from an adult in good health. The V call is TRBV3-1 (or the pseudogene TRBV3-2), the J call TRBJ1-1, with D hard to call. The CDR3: CASSHRVISPITEAFF. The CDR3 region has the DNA TGTGCCAGCAGCCACCGGGTTATCTCCCCCATCACTGAAGCTTTCTTT.